The 7 T cell receptor beta chains reported below all come from one sample, sequenced in a study of tumor-infiltrating lymphocytes in primary liver carcinoma. RNA and DNA were co-extracted from approximately 20-30 mg of unsorted bulk tissue. cDNA specific to TCR beta was made from 500 ng of total RNA, with a constant-region primer employed for priming. Amplification in three nested multiplex PCR rounds with slightly modified ARM-PCR gave rise to TCR beta libraries. It was with TRBV1-TRBV30 forward primers and a C-beta reverse primer that the first two PCR rounds were run, at roughly 10 cycles each. A single record per CDR3 protein comes from TCRdb applying MiXCR to the multiplex PCR reads. This sample carries about 84,000 distinct CDR3 sequences, approximately 72% of them seen once, and the ten largest clones take 15% to 20%. Sequenced sample: liver tumor tissue from sampling region 1. The subset denotes: tumor region T1, superior pole. These receptors originate from a man aged 40-50 years with primary liver carcinoma and hepatitis B virus infection.

The chain combines TRBV12-2 with TRBJ2-2. TRBV12-2 is a pseudogene segment. This CDR3 is 15 amino acids long. This CDR3 reads CASRLELTKTGDLFF. For the CDR3, the DNA is TGTGCAAGTCGCTTAGAACTGACGAAGACCGGGGATCTGTTTTTT.

With regard to this clonotype: Without the conserved terminal phenylalanine or tryptophan, this CDR3 likely stems from a read error. V gene TRBV12-3 or TRBV12-4 combines with J gene TRBJ2-7, with D perhaps TRBD2 (6 bases). This CDR3 comprises 15 residues. This CDR3 is CARSLKAGPRYEQYL. The CDR3 bases are TGTGCCAGGAGTTTAAAGGCGGGGCCAAGATACGAGCAGTACCTC.

Worth noting for this clonotype: One junction end does not reproduce the germline sequence, and a read error may be involved. The chain is built from TRBV11-2 and TRBJ2-1, with a possible D match to TRBD2 (7 bases). Germline V gives CDR1 SGHAT, CDR2 FQNNGV. CDR3 length: 12 residues. In nucleotides, the CDR3 is TGTGCCGGGGGGGCAGTATACAATGAGCAGCTCTTC. Residues: CAGGAVYNEQLF. The full variable domain, with the rest looked up from reference TRBV11-2 and TRBJ2-1, is EAGVAQSPRYKIIEKRQSVAFWCNPISGHATLYWYQQILGQGPKLLIQFQNNGVVDDSQLPKDRFSAERLKGVDSTLKIQPAKLEDSAVYLCAGGAVYNEQLFGPGTRLTVL.

Of note for this clonotype: A much bigger clone sits one base away, suggesting this may be a read error. The chain combines TRBV2 with TRBJ2-5; D is perhaps TRBD2 (6 bases). Germline-derived CDR1 and CDR2 are SNHLY and FYNNEI. The CDR3 runs 14 residues. In nucleotides, the CDR3 is TGTGTCAGCACCTCGGACTACCGCGCGGAGACCCAGTACTTC. This gives the protein CVSTSDYRAETQYF.

V and J are TRBV6-5 and TRBJ2-7, with D possibly being TRBD1 or TRBD2 (6 bases each). Germline loops: CDR1 MNHEY, CDR2 SVGAGI. The CDR3 contains 16 residues. V lost 11 bases, J lost 1 base, and 24 bases lay in between. CDR3 amino acids: CAASKNGGQASYEQYF. CDR3 bases: TGTGCCGCCAGTAAGAATGGGGGGCAAGCTTCCTACGAGCAGTACTTC.

The gene calls are TRBV10-1 and TRBJ2-3; a possible D gene is TRBD2 (7 bases). The CDR3 extends over 14 amino acids. In germline, CDR1 is WNHNN, CDR2 SYGVQD (reference sequence). CDR3 bases: TGCACTAGCAGTTCGGACGGGGGGCAAGATACGCAGTATTTT. Encoded protein: CTSSSDGGQDTQYF.

This clonotype was counted a few times. An end of the junction does not agree with germline; a read error may underlie this. The chain employs TRBV11-2 and TRBJ1-2, with D possibly matching TRBD1 (5 bases). This CDR3 contains 13 residues. Germline V gene sequence: CDR1 SGHAT, CDR2 FQNNGV. The CDR3 protein is CVSSLEGNYDYTF. The CDR3 DNA reads TGTGTCAGCAGCTTAGAGGGGAATTATGACTACACCTTC.